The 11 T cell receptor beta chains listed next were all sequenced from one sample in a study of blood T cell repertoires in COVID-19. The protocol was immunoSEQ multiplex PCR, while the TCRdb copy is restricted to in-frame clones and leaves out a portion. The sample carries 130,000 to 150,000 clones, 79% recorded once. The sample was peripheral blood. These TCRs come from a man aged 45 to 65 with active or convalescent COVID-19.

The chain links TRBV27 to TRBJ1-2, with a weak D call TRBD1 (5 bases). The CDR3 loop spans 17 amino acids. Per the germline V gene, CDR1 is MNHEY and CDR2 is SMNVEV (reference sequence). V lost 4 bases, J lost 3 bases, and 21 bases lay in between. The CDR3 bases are TGTGCCAGCAGTTGGGGTTTTTCGGGGGACTCCCACTATGGCTACACCTTC. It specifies CASSWGFSGDSHYGYTF.

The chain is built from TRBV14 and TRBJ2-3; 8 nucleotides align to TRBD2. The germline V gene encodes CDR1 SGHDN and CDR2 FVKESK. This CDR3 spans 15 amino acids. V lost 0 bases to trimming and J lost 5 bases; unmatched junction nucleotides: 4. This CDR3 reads CASSQEAAGEDTQYF. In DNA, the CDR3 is TGTGCCAGCAGCCAAGAGGCAGCGGGAGAAGATACGCAGTATTTT.

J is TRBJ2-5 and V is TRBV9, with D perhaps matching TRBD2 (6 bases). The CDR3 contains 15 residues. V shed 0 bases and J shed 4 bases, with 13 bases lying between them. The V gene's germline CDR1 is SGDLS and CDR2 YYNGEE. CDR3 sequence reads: CASSVGRGGRETQYF. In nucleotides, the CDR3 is TGTGCCAGCAGCGTAGGTCGGGGAGGACGAGAGACCCAGTACTTC.

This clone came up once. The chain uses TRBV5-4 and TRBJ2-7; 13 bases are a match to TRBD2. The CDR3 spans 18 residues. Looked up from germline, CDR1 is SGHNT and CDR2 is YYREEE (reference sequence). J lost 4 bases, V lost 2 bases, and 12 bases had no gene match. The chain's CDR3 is CASSLKGLAGVPGYEQYF. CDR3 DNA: TGTGCCAGCAGCTTAAAAGGACTAGCGGGAGTCCCTGGGTACGAGCAGTACTTC.

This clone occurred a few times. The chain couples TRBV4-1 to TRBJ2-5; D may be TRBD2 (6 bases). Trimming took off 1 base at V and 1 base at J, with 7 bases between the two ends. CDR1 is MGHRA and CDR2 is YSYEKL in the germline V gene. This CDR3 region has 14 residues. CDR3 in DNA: TGCGCCAGCAGCCAAGTGGGGGGCCAAGAGACCCAGTACTTC. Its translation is CASSQVGGQETQYF.

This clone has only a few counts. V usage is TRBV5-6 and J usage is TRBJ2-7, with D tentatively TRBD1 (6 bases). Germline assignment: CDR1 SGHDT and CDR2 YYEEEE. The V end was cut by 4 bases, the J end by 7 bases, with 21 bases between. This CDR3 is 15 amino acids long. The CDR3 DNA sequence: TGTGCCAGCAGCCTTGGGACCGGGCAAAGGGGGGAGCAGTACTTC. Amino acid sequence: CASSLGTGQRGEQYF.

CDR3 region: CASSLDRVTEAFF. DNA for the CDR3: TGTGCCAGCAGTTTGGACAGGGTCACTGAAGCTTTCTTT. The chain links TRBV28 to TRBJ1-1; 8 bases are shared with TRBD1. V gave up 3 bases and J gave up 4 bases; unmatched junction bases: 1. The CDR3 runs 13 residues. Looked up from germline, CDR1 is MDHEN and CDR2 is SYDVKM. The complete variable domain, with remaining parts taken from reference TRBV28 and TRBJ1-1, reads DVKVTQSSRYLVKRTGEKVFLECVQDMDHENMFWYRQDPGLGLRLIYFSYDVKMKEKGDIPEGYSVSREKKERFSLILESASTNQTSMYLCASSLDRVTEAFFGQGTRLTVV.

The CDR3 region has the DNA TGTGCCAGCAGCTTGCAGGGAAATACCGAAGCTTTCTTT. Amino acids: CASSLQGNTEAFF. This chain connects TRBV5-4 to TRBJ1-1; perhaps TRBD1 as D (5 bases). The germline V and J ends were trimmed by 1 base and 8 bases, with 12 bases remaining between them. CDR1 is SGHNT, CDR2 YYREEE, per germline (reference sequence). The CDR3 runs to 13 residues.

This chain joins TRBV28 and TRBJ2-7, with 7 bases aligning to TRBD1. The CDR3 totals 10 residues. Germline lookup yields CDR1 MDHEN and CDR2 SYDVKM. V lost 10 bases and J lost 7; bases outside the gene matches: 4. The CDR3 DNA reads TGTGCCACAGGGGGATCAGAGCAGTACTTC. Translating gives CATGGSEQYF.

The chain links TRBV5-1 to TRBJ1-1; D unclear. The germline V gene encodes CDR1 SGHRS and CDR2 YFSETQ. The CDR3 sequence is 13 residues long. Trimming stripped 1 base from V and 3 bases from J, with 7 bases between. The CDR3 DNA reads TGCGCCAGCAGCTTGCAGAGGGACACTGAAGCTTTCTTT. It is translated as CASSLQRDTEAFF.

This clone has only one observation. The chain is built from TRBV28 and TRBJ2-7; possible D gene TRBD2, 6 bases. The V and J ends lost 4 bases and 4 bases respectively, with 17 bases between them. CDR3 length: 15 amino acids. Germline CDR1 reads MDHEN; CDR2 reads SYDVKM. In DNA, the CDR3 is TGTGCCAGCAGTTCCACTGCCCCTAGCGTTTACGAGCAGTACTTC. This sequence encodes CASSSTAPSVYEQYF.